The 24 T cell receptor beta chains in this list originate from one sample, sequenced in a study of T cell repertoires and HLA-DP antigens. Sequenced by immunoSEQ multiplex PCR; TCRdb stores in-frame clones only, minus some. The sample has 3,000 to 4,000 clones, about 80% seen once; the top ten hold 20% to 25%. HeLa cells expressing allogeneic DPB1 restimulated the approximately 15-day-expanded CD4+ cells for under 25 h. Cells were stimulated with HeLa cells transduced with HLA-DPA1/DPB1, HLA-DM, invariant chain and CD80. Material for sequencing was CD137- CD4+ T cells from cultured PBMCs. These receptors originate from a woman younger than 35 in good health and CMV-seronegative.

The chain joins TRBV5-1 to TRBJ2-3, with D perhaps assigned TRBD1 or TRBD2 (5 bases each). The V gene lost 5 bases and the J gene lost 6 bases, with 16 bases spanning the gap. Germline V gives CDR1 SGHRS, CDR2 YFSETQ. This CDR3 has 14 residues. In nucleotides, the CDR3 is TGCGCCAGCAGTTTTACCGGGACGAGTGATACGCAGTATTTT. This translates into CASSFTGTSDTQYF. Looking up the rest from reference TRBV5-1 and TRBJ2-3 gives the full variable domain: KAGVTQTPRYLIKTRGQQVTLSCSPISGHRSVSWYQQTPGQGLQFLFEYFSETQRNKGNFPGRFSGRQFSNSRSEMNVSTLELGDSALYLCASSFTGTSDTQYFGPGTRLTVL.

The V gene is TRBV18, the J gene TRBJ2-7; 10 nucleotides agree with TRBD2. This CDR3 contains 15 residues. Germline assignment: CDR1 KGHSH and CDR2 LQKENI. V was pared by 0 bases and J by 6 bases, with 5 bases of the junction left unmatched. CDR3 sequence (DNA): TGTGCCAGCTCACCACCGAGCGGGAGGGCCTCCGAGCAGTACTTC. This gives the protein CASSPPSGRASEQYF. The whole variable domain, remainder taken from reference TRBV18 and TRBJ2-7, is NAGVMQNPRHLVRRRGQEARLRCSPMKGHSHVYWYRQLPEEGLKFMVYLQKENIIDESGMPKERFSAEFPKEGPSILRIQQVVRGDSAAYFCASSPPSGRASEQYFGPGTRLTVT.

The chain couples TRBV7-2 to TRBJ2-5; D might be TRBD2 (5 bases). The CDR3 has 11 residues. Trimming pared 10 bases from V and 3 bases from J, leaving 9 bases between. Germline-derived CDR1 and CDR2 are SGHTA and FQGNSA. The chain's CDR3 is CATGLKETQYF. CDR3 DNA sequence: TGTGCCACGGGGTTGAAAGAGACCCAGTACTTC.

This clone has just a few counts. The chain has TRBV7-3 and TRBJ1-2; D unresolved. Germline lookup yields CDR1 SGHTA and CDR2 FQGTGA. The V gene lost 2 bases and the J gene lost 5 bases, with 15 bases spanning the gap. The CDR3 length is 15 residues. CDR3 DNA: TGTGCCAGCAGCTTACGTTTGGCAGCCTTATATGGCTACACCTTC. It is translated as CASSLRLAALYGYTF.

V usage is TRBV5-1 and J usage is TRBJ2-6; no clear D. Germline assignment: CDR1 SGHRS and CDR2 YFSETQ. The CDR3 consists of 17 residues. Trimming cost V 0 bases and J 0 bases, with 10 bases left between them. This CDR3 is CASSLARHNSGANVLTF. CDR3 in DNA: TGCGCCAGCAGCTTGGCGAGACACAACTCTGGGGCCAACGTCCTGACTTTC.

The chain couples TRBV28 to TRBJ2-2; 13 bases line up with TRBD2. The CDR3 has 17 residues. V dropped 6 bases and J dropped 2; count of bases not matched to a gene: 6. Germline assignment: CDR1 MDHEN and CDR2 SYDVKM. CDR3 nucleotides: TGTGCCAGCAGCCCGGGACTAGCGGGACATAACACCGGGGAGCTGTTTTTT. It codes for CASSPGLAGHNTGELFF.

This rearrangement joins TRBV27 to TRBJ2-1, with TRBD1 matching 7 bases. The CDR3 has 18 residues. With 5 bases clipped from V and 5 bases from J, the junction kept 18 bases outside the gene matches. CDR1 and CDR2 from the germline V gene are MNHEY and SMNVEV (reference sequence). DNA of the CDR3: TGTGCCAGCAGTATACTCGGGCGGTCCGGGACAGATGACAATGAGCAGTTCTTC. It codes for CASSILGRSGTDDNEQFF.

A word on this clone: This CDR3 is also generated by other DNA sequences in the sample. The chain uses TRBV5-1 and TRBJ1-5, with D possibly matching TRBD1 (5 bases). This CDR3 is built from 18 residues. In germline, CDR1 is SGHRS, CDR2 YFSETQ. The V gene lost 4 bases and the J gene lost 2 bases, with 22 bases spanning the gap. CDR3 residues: CASSPLPGQQIGNQPQHF. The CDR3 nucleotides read TGCGCCAGCAGCCCCCTGCCCGGACAACAGATAGGCAATCAGCCCCAGCATTTT.

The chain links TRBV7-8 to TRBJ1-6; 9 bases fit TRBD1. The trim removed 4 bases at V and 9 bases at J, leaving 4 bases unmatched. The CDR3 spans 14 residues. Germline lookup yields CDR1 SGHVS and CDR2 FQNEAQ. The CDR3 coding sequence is TGTGCCAGCAGCTCGGGACAGGGAGGTTCACCCCTCCACTTT. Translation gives CASSSGQGGSPLHF.

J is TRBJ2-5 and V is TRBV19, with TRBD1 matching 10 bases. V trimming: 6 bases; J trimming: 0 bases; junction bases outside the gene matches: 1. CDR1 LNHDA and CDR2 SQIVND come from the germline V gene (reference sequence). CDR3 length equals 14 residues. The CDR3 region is CASRDRGDQETQYF. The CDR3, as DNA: TGTGCCAGTAGGGACAGGGGGGACCAAGAGACCCAGTACTTC.

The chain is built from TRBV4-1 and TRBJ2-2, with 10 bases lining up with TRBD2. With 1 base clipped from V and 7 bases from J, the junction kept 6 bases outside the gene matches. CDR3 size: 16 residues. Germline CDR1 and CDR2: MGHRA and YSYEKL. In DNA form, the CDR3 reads TGCGCCAGCAGCCAAGTGGGACTAGCGAGATACGGGGAGCTGTTTTTT. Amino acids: CASSQVGLARYGELFF.

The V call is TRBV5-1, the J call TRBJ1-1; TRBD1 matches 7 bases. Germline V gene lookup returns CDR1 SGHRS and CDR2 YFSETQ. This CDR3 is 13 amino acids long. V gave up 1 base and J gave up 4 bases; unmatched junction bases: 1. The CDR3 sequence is CASSLSGGTEAFF. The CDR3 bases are TGCGCCAGCAGCTTGTCAGGGGGCACTGAAGCTTTCTTT.

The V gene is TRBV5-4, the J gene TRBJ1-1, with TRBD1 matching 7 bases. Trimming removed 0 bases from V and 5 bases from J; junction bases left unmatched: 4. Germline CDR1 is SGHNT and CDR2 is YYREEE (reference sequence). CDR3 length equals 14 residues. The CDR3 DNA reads TGTGCCAGCAGCTTGGCCGACAGGGAAACTGAAGCTTTCTTT. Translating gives CASSLADRETEAFF.

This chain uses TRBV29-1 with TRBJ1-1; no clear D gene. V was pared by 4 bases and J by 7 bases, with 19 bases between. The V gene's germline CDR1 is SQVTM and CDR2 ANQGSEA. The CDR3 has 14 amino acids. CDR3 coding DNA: TGCAGCGTTGTAAGCAGGCTAGTACCCCGTGAAGCTTTCTTT. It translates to CSVVSRLVPREAFF.

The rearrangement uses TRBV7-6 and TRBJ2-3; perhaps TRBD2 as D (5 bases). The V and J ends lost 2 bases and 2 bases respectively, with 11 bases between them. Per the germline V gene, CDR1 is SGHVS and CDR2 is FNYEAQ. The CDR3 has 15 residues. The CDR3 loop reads CASSLSGIPTDTQYF. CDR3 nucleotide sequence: TGTGCCAGCAGCTTATCCGGGATCCCCACAGATACGCAGTATTTT.

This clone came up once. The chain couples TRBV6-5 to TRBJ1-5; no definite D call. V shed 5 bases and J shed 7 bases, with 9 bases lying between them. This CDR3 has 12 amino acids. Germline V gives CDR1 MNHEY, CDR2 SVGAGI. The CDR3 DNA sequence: TGTGCCAGCAGTCGTCCTCGGCAGCCCCAGCATTTT. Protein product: CASSRPRQPQHF.

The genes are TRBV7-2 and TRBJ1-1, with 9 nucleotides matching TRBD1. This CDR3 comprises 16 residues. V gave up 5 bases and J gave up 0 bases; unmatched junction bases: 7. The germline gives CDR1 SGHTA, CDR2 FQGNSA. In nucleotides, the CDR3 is TGTGCCAGCAGCATAACGGGGACAGGGATGAACACTGAAGCTTTCTTT. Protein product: CASSITGTGMNTEAFF.

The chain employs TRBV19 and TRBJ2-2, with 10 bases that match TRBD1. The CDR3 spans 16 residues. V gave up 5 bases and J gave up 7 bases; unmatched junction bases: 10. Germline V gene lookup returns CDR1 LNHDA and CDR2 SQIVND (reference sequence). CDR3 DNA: TGTGCCAGTAGTCCTCGACAGGGGGCTTTGGTCGGGGAGCTGTTTTTT. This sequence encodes CASSPRQGALVGELFF.

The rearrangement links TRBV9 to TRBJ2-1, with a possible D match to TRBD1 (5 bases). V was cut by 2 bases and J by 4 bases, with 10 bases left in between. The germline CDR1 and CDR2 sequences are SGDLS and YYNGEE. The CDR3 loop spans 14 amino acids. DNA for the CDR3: TGTGCCAGCAGCGTGTTAGACAGTTACAATGAGCAGTTCTTC. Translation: CASSVLDSYNEQFF.

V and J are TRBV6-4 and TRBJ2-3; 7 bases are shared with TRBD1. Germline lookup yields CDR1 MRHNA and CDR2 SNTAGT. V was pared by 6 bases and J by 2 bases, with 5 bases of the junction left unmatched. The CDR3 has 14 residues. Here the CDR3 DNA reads TGTGCCAGCAGCCACAGGGGAGCCACAGATACGCAGTATTTT. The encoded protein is CASSHRGATDTQYF.

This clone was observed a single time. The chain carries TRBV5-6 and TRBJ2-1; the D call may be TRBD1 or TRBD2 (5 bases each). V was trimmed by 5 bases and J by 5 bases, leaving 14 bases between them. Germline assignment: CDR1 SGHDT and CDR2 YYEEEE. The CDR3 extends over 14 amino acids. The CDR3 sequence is CASRTGRLNNEQFF. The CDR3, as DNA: TGTGCCAGCAGAACGGGACGGTTGAACAATGAGCAGTTCTTC.

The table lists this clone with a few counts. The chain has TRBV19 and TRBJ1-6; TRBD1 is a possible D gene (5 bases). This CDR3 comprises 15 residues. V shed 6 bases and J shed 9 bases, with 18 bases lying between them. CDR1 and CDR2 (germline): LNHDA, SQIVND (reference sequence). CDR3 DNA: TGTGCCAGTAGCTCCCGGGACGGTAGGGGTTCACCCCTCCACTTT. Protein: CASSSRDGRGSPLHF.

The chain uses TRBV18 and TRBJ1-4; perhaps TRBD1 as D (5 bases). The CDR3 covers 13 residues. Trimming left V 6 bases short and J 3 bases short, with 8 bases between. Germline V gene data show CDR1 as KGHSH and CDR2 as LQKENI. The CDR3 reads CASSKGANEKLFF. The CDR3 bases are TGTGCCAGCTCTAAAGGGGCTAATGAAAAACTGTTTTTT.

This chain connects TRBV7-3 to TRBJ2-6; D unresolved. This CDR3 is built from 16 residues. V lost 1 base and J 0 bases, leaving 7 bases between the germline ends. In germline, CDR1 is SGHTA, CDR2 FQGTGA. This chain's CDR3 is CASSLMGNSGANVLTF. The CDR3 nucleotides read TGTGCCAGCAGCTTAATGGGCAACTCTGGGGCCAACGTCCTGACTTTC.